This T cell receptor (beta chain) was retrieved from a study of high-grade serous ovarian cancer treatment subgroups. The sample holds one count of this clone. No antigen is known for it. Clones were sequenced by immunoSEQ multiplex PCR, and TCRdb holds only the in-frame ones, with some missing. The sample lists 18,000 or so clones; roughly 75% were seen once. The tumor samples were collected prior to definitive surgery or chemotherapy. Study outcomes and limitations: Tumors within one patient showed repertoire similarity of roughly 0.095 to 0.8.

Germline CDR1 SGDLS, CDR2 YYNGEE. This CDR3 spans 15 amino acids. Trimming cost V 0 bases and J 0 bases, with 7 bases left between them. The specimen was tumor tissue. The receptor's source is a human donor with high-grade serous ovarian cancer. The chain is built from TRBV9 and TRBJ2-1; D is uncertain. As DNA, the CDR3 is TGTGCCAGCAGCGTAGACCAAGACTCCTACAATGAGCAGTTCTTC. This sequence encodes CASSVDQDSYNEQFF. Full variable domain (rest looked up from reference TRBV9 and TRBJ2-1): DSGVTQTPKHLITATGQRVTLRCSPRSGDLSVYWYQQSLDQGLQFLIQYYNGEERAKGNILERFSAQQFPDLHSELNLSSLELGDSALYFCASSVDQDSYNEQFFGPGTRLTVL.